The rows below give T cell receptor beta chains drawn from one sample of a study of shared clonotypes between healthy human individuals. The method was immunoSEQ multiplex PCR; TCRdb's version includes in-frame clones alone and lacks a portion of them. There are about 510,000 clones in the sample; 90% to 97% occur only once, and approximately 0.062% lies in the top ten. Sequenced: naive CD4+ T cells sorted from blood. All receptors come from a woman in her twenties or thirties in good health. Both conserved end residues are part of each CDR3. A D gene is named only where the DNA matches it firmly. Expanded clones get a size class; other rows say once, few or many, or leave the size out.

>TRBV4-2|.|TRBD2|TRBJ2-1
TGTGCCAGCAGCCAAGTGAGCCCTAGCGGGACCAATGAGCAGTTCTTC
CASSQVSPSGTNEQFF
>TRBV6-5|.|TRBD1|TRBJ2-5
TGTGCCAGCAGACGACAGGGCGAGTCGACCCAGTACTTC
CASRRQGESTQYF
>TRBV19|.|.|TRBJ2-7
TGTGCCAGTAGTATAGGAGGGACCCGGAGCGAGCAGTACTTC
CASSIGGTRSEQYF
>TRBV27|.|TRBD2|TRBJ2-3
TGTGCCAGCAGTAAGCTAGCGGGAGCTGTAGATACGCAGTATTTT
CASSKLAGAVDTQYF
>TRBV10-3|.|.|TRBJ1-6
TGTGCCAACAAACAAGGGCCCGAGGATTCACCCCTCCACTTT
CANKQGPEDSPLHF
>TRBV11-2|.|.|TRBJ1-1
TGTGCCAGCAGCTCGACGGTGGGGGCTGAAGCTTTCTTT
CASSSTVGAEAFF
>TRBV27|.|.|TRBJ2-1
TGTGCCAGTCACCGGGGGAATGAGCAGTTCTTC
CASHRGNEQFF
>TRBV2|.|TRBD1|TRBJ2-3
TGTGCCAGCAGTGGGGACAGGGGGTGGGCAGATACGCAGTATTTT
CASSGDRGWADTQYF
>TRBV18|.|.|TRBJ1-5
TGTGCCAGCTCAGGTCCAACATCCTCTGGTCGCAATCAGCCCCAGCATTTT
CASSGPTSSGRNQPQHF
>TRBV28|.|.|TRBJ1-2
TGTGCCAGCAGTCTTTCATATGGCTACACCTTC
CASSLSYGYTF
>TRBV11-3|.|.|TRBJ1-1
TGTGCCAGCAGCCCCTTATTCGGGTCAGTGGGGTGGAACACTGAAGCTTTCTTT
CASSPLFGSVGWNTEAFF
>TRBV28|.|TRBD2|TRBJ2-1
TGTGCCAGCAGTTCACTAAGGACTAGCGGGAATGACAATGAGCAGTTCTTC
CASSSLRTSGNDNEQFF
>TRBV11-3|.|.|TRBJ2-3
TGTGCCAGCAGCTTAGATGGCGATACGCAGTATTTT
CASSLDGDTQYF
>TRBV5-5|once|.|TRBJ1-3
TGTGCCAGCAGACGAAGTATGAAGGGGTACTCTGGAAACACCATATATTTT
CASRRSMKGYSGNTIYF
>TRBV13|.|TRBD1|TRBJ1-4
TGTGCCAGCAGCTCGTGGGACAGGGGTGGAAAACTGTTTTTT
CASSSWDRGGKLFF
>TRBV28|.|TRBD2|TRBJ2-1
TGTGCCAGCAGTTCGCTTCCGGGACTAGGCCACAATGAGCAGTTCTTC
CASSSLPGLGHNEQFF
>TRBV5-1|.|TRBD2|TRBJ2-7
TGCGCCAGCAGCTCCGGACTAGCGGGAGTTAACGAGCAGTACTTC
CASSSGLAGVNEQYF
>TRBV5-1|.|TRBD1|TRBJ1-2
TGCGCCAGCAGCTTGGGACAGGGAAGGGACTATGGCTACACCTTC
CASSLGQGRDYGYTF
>TRBV28|.|.|TRBJ2-7
TGTGCCAGCAGAACCGGACAGACCTCCTACGAGCAGTACTTC
CASRTGQTSYEQYF
>TRBV19|.|.|TRBJ2-7
TGTGCCACCGCCCAATCCGGGATCACCCTCGAGCAGTACTTC
CATAQSGITLEQYF
>TRBV7-9|few|.|TRBJ2-7
TGTGCCAGCAGCCCGAGGACTACCTTGGGCGAGCAGTACTTC
CASSPRTTLGEQYF
>TRBV9|.|TRBD1|TRBJ2-7
TGTGCCAGCAGCGGAGGGACAGGGACCTACGAGCAGTACTTC
CASSGGTGTYEQYF
>TRBV9|.|.|TRBJ2-1
TGTGCCAGCAGCGGAACCGGGACGAACTGGGGTGGCAATGAGCAGTTCTTC
CASSGTGTNWGGNEQFF
>TRBV27|.|TRBD1|TRBJ2-1
TGTGCCAGCAGTTTAGGGACAGGGATATACAATGAGCAGTTCTTC
CASSLGTGIYNEQFF
>TRBV6-5|.|.|TRBJ2-7
TGTGCCAGCAGTTACGGGTTGGCGAACTCCTACGAGCAGTACTTC
CASSYGLANSYEQYF
>TRBV28|.|.|TRBJ1-2
TGTGCCAGCAGTCCGCGCGGACGGGGCTACACCTTC
CASSPRGRGYTF
>TRBV5-1|.|TRBD2|TRBJ2-7
TGCGCCAGCAGCTTACTAGCGGGAGCTAATCACGAGCAGTACTTC
CASSLLAGANHEQYF
>TRBV28|.|TRBD1|TRBJ2-7
TGTGCCAGCAGTTTCCTGGACAGGCCTTACGAGCAGTACTTC
CASSFLDRPYEQYF
>TRBV28|.|TRBD2|TRBJ2-2
TGTGCCAGCAGTGAAACTAGCGGGAGGGCTCGGGTCGGGGAGCTGTTTTTT
CASSETSGRARVGELFF
>TRBV6-6|once|.|TRBJ1-4
TGTGCCAGCAGTTACGGTTCGGGGGCGACTGAAAAACTGTTTTTT
CASSYGSGATEKLFF
>TRBV15|.|TRBD2|TRBJ2-7
TGTGCCACCAGCAGAGATACCGCGGGAGGGCCTTACGAGCAGTACTTC
CATSRDTAGGPYEQYF